The TCR beta chain under discussion was sequenced for a study of cytomegalovirus exposure and HLA in healthy donors (dated by TCRdb to about 2017). Describing the broader study: An earlier analysis of approximately 600 of the donors reported about 290 Gb of sequence data and around 110 million unique TCR beta sequences from 150 million to 200 million T cells. Roughly 300 gigabases of sequencing data and around 88 million unique TCR sequences made up an early release that covered approximately 650 HLA-typed donors. Of the roughly 400 genotyped donors, around 81% fell in the genetic ancestry cluster associated with self-reported Caucasian donors. The study was designed to test whether signatures of past pathogen exposure could be identified by cataloging public T cell receptors. The T cell repertoires of 550 to 850 subjects were profiled by immunosequencing and related to cytomegalovirus serostatus. Along with the roughly 710-subject first cohort, a separate validation cohort of over a hundred different subjects was used. The study combined high-throughput TCR immunosequencing, statistical association of individual TCRs with disease status, and machine learning to predict cytomegalovirus infection status. To study patterns of TCR occurrence, a later analysis re-analyzed previously published TCR beta repertoires from 650 to 750 donors and added high-resolution HLA genotyping. The later analysis used no new phenotypic data to find candidate immune exposures, relying instead on TCR beta sequences and their occurrence across donors. An earlier analysis of 450 to 750 of the donors used high-throughput TCR beta sequencing to judge whether each TCR beta V gene segment behaved as functional or pseudogenic. Donor age, sex, ethnicity and CMV serostatus were compiled alongside the repertoire data. A later genetic analysis used genome-wide SNP genotypes for about 60% of the roughly 700 donors, treating that subset as a discovery cohort. Every repertoire in the discovery cohort had been generated on one and the same sequencing platform. HLA typing covered class I and class II loci at four-digit resolution. Typing coverage differed by locus: A, B, C, DRB1 and DQB1 were typed in about 620-630 donors, DQA1 in 522, DPA1 in around 600, and DPB1 in 400 to 480. Because of strong linkage in the cohort, roughly five DR-DQ haplotypes were treated as single units for association and clustering. Among under 450 genotyped donors of the cohort, an average of approximately 240,000 unique TCR beta nucleotide sequences were sequenced per donor, approximately 20% of them non-productive.

The cohort consisted of 666 healthy bone marrow donors. All cohort members were sampled while nominally healthy, although unrecorded immune exposures were likely present. The donor was CMV seronegative and was included in the group of a few hundred seronegative cohort members. Every donor gave a peripheral blood sample, and the peripheral blood mononuclear cells from that sample were used for TCR beta sequencing. Genomic DNA was extracted from the blood cell samples with the Qiagen DNeasy Blood Extraction Kit. What the work shows at the level of the full study, not this receptor alone: In a later analysis, TCR association rates were found to vary across HLA loci, with the most associated TCRs seen for DRB1 alleles and the fewest for HLA-C alleles. A later analysis found that HLA-associated TCR beta chains were more clonally expanded and had lower generation probabilities than equally common non-associated chains. HLA typing was unavailable for some donors at each locus, so association tests used only the typed subset. Strong co-occurrence of HLA alleles, especially DR and DQ, made assigning TCR associations to individual alleles difficult. A later genetic analysis associated a missense DCLRE1C variant with V-gene and J-gene trimming of TCR beta chains, and an independent cohort replicated the association. The authors suggested that the approach could potentially be extended to other disease states and immunological phenotypes. At a false discovery rate of 0.05, a later analysis linked under 20,000 TCR beta sequences to specific HLA alleles. Sequencing depth was assumed to be roughly uniform across donors in the presence/absence analyses, though that assumption may not hold. An earlier analysis of some 560 of the donors showed that most TCR beta V segments appeared in productive rearrangements either about 87% or about 30% of the time, which broadly matched IMGT annotations. According to a later analysis, parvovirus B19, influenza, CMV and Epstein-Barr virus appeared linked to several top co-occurrence clusters. This cohort had only TCR beta chains sequenced, and the lack of alpha or paired-chain data limited which features could be detected. CMV serostatus was the only immune exposure information available for the cohort. The study gave a list of about 150 TCR beta chains associated with cytomegalovirus. A further reported finding was that TCR beta sequences accurately predicted the HLA-A and HLA-B alleles for most subjects in the first cohort. Correlated functional status among segregating V segments might be attributable to linkage disequilibrium, but an unknown experimental factor could not be ruled out. In a later analysis, most CMV-associated TCR beta chains were found to appear HLA-restricted, with HLA associations seemingly driven largely by CMV exposure. Most TCR sequences were seen in very few donors, while some public TCRs were found in many individuals. In vitro tests confirmed that a few of the cytomegalovirus-associated TCR beta chains recognize cytomegalovirus antigens. The classifier was reported to diagnose cytomegalovirus status with high specificity and sensitivity in both the original and validation cohorts. A later genetic analysis reported fewer N-insertions in productive TCRs among donors in an Asian-associated ancestry cluster than the roughly 640-donor mean. Because counts were too low, seventeen rarely observed V segments, including chromosome 9 orphons, were excluded from the earlier analysis of fewer than 650 of the donors. A group of highly shared sequence variants was considered likely to be a technical artifact of the sequencing pipeline.

A word on this clone: What antigen it recognizes has not been identified. No clone much larger than this one lies a single base away; base qualities are absent. Different DNA sequences within this sample yield the same CDR3.

To prepare the library, the immunoSEQ multiplex PCR assay was applied. A mixture of 60 forward primers for TCR Vbeta segments and 13 reverse primers for TCR Jbeta segments was used in the multiplex PCR. A multiplex PCR assay on genomic DNA amplified the CDR3 region of rearranged TCR beta genes. The amplified TCR beta libraries were sequenced on the Illumina HiSeq System as 87-base-pair reads. Regarding the original processing steps: A later analysis counted approximately 84 million unique TCR beta chains across the 550 to 700 repertoires, and some 11 million of these chains were shared by at least two donors. Raw reads were error-corrected and collapsed into unique sequences by a nearest-neighbor algorithm in which closely related sequences were merged to remove PCR and sequencing errors. To assign V, D and J gene segments, CDR3 sequences were aligned to IMGT reference sequences. For a sequence to be retained, a match of at least six nucleotides to both a V gene segment and a J gene segment was required. A rearrangement counted as productive if the CDR3 had no stop codons and remained in frame with V and J, and every other rearrangement counted as non-productive. Following IMGT convention, CDR3 was defined as the stretch from the second conserved V-encoded cysteine up to the conserved J-encoded phenylalanine. Sequences without an unambiguous match to a single V gene segment were excluded from the earlier analysis of about 640 of the donors. An earlier analysis of a few hundred of the donors called V segments functional above 56.7% productive rearrangements and segregating when the between-donor standard deviation exceeded 5%. A statistical classification framework was built for diagnosing cytomegalovirus status from the catalog of TCR beta chain sequences. In a later analysis, TCR nucleotide sequences were compared against IMGT/GENE-DB human TR gene sequences so that V and J genes could be assigned. A later analysis assigned CDR3 sequences and most-parsimonious VDJ recombination scenarios with the TCRdist pipeline. A later analysis defined each TCR beta chain by its CDR3 amino acid sequence plus V-gene family, and excluded reads lacking a unique V-gene family. To address suspected cross-contamination and a sequencing artifact, a later analysis removed some 620 highly shared, low-generation-probability nucleotide sequences. In a later analysis, a clonal expansion index for each public chain was calculated from normalized within-repertoire ranks of inferred template counts. A later analysis computed generation probabilities with a VDJ recombination model fitted to out-of-frame rearrangements, and checked the results against IGoR. Hypergeometric tests were used in a later analysis to score TCR-TCR, TCR-HLA and TCR-CMV co-occurrence, with a repertoire-size bias correction applied to the TCR pairs. False discovery rates were estimated in a later analysis by permuting HLA or CMV assignments 20 times. In a later analysis, co-occurring TCRs were grouped using DBSCAN, with TCRdist sequence similarity added in when clustering inside HLA-allele-positive subsets. Repertoires with fewer than 30,000 or more than 120,000 public chains, plus five repertoires with anomalous nucleotide sharing, were excluded from co-occurrence clustering. Here the immuneACCESS table is served through TCRdb, limited to in-frame sequences with V and J called. Missing clones are a known gap in these copies; in checked studies unresolved V genes cover under half, and the rest lacks a known reason. That table is the source of V, J and clone size, and D and trimming were worked out from the DNA. For this sample the table gives roughly 120,000 clones, of which 80% were detected only once. The top ten clones comprise 3.3% of the sample.

Sample: PBMCs. This receptor was taken from a male donor in good health and CMV-seronegative.

The DNA sequence reads TGTGCCAGCAGTCTTCTAGCGGCCAACACAGATACGCAGTATTTT. Protein translation: CASSLLAANTDTQYF. Recombination linked TRBV6-5 to TRBJ2-3; 7 junctional bases match TRBD2. The junction shows trimming of 5 bases on V and 2 bases on J, and the gene matches do not reach 7 bases of it. Looking up the germline V gene yields CDR1 MNHEY and CDR2 SVGAGI. From the cysteine up to the phenylalanine, the CDR3 has a length of 15 residues. The only DNA kept is the CDR3, 45 bases in frame from the first base.